These 22 T cell receptor beta chains share one sample of origin, sequenced in a study of blood T cell repertoires in COVID-19. Only in-frame clones appear in the TCRdb table, and some are missing; sequencing was by immunoSEQ multiplex PCR. The profile covers roughly 120,000 clones, with roughly nine tenths appearing a single time and about 8% taken by the ten largest. The sample taken for sequencing was peripheral blood. These receptor sequences come from a man between 65 and 85 years old who had recovered from COVID-19.

This clone was seen more than once but under ten times. The chain is built from TRBV5-8 and TRBJ1-3; D remains unclear. The CDR3 runs 16 residues. Germline values: CDR1 SGHTS, CDR2 YDEGEE. The germline V and J ends were trimmed by 0 bases and 0 bases, with 10 bases remaining between them. CDR3 sequence reads: CASSLGSQVSGNTIYF. The CDR3 nucleotides are TGTGCCAGCAGCTTGGGGTCCCAGGTCTCTGGAAACACCATATATTTT.

The chain employs TRBV6-5 and TRBJ2-5, with no clear D. Deletions cut 8 bases from V and 1 base from J, with 11 bases between. Per germline, CDR1 MNHEY and CDR2 SVGAGI. This CDR3 spans 13 amino acids. The CDR3 coding sequence is TGTGCCAGCGGGCTCCACCCCCAAGAGACCCAGTACTTC. Protein sequence: CASGLHPQETQYF.

This clone showed up just once. The CDR3 protein is CAISNPRDSYGYTF. DNA for the CDR3: TGTGCCATCAGTAACCCCCGGGACAGCTATGGCTACACCTTC. This chain connects TRBV10-3 to TRBJ1-2, with TRBD1 matching over 7 bases. Germline CDR1 is ENHRY and CDR2 is SYGVKD. Trimming at V came to 5 bases and at J to 4 bases, leaving 7 bases not matched to a gene. CDR3 length: 14 residues.

The chain has TRBV3-1 (or the pseudogene TRBV3-2) and TRBJ1-2, with D maybe TRBD1 (5 bases). Trimming removed 3 bases from V and 1 base from J, with 12 bases in between. Germline CDR1 is LGHDT and CDR2 is YNNKEL (reference sequence). CDR3 length equals 15 residues. As DNA, the CDR3 is TGTGCCAGCAGCCATAGGCGGGGGGATAACTATGGCTACACCTTC. As protein: CASSHRRGDNYGYTF.

This chain links TRBV19 with TRBJ1-4; D is possibly TRBD1 (5 bases). This CDR3 contains 14 residues. Germline-derived CDR1 and CDR2 are LNHDA and SQIVND (reference sequence). Trimming removed 4 bases from V and 7 bases from J, with 13 bases in between. The CDR3 here is CASSTPGSGEKLFF. For the CDR3, the DNA is TGTGCCAGTAGTACACCAGGGTCGGGTGAAAAACTGTTTTTT.

The rearrangement joins TRBV5-4 to TRBJ2-7; tentative D call: TRBD1 (6 bases). The CDR3 spans 13 residues. The germline V and J ends were trimmed by 7 bases and 3 bases, with 14 bases remaining between them. Per germline, CDR1 SGHNT and CDR2 YYREEE (reference sequence). The CDR3 region is CASFRTGSYEQYF. Written as DNA, the CDR3 is TGTGCCAGCTTTCGTACAGGGAGCTACGAGCAGTACTTC.

The chain employs TRBV19 and TRBJ1-1; 7 bases agree with TRBD1. The CDR3 consists of 15 residues. V lost 5 bases, J lost 1 base, and 7 bases stayed unmatched. Per germline, CDR1 LNHDA and CDR2 SQIVND (reference sequence). The CDR3: CASSYNRGRNTEAFF. The CDR3, as DNA: TGTGCCAGTAGTTATAACAGGGGAAGGAACACTGAAGCTTTCTTT.

The V call is TRBV29-1, the J call TRBJ1-2; weak D call: TRBD1 (5 bases). Trimming stripped 6 bases from V and 2 bases from J, with 16 bases between. CDR3 length: 14 residues. CDR1 is SQVTM, CDR2 ANQGSEA, per germline. The CDR3 nucleotides are TGCAGCGTCCTGGACACAACCTCCAACTATGGCTACACCTTC. Protein product: CSVLDTTSNYGYTF.

The V call is TRBV11-2, the J call TRBJ2-3, with TRBD1 matching 10 bases. The germline CDR1 and CDR2 sequences are SGHAT and FQNNGV. CDR3 size: 14 residues. V lost 4 bases, J lost 3 bases, and 1 base stayed unmatched. The chain's CDR3 is CASSWGQGTDTQYF. For the CDR3, the DNA is TGTGCCAGCAGCTGGGGACAGGGGACAGATACGCAGTATTTT.

The J gene is TRBJ1-1, the V gene TRBV6-6, with D perhaps TRBD1 (5 bases). Trimming left V 2 bases short and J 4 bases short, with 11 bases between. CDR3 length equals 14 residues. Per the germline V gene, CDR1 is MNHNY and CDR2 is SVGAGI (reference sequence). CDR3 loop: CASSYGGAVTEAFF. In DNA form, the CDR3 reads TGTGCCAGCAGTTACGGAGGGGCCGTCACTGAAGCTTTCTTT.

This clone appeared once. The rearrangement links TRBV7-2 to TRBJ1-1; perhaps TRBD1 as D (6 bases). V shed 4 bases and J shed 4 bases, with 22 bases lying between them. CDR1 and CDR2 from the germline V gene are SGHTA and FQGNSA. This CDR3 has 17 residues. The CDR3 reads CASSSGRGRSLSTEAFF. CDR3 coding DNA: TGTGCCAGCAGCTCCGGCAGGGGTCGCTCCCTGAGCACTGAAGCTTTCTTT.

This chain links TRBV28 with TRBJ2-7; TRBD1 might be the D (6 bases). Trimming pared 3 bases from V and 4 bases from J, leaving 10 bases between. Per germline, CDR1 MDHEN and CDR2 SYDVKM. The CDR3 has 13 residues. The CDR3 DNA reads TGTGCCAGCAGTTTCCAGGGGCGGTACGAGCAGTACTTC. It translates to CASSFQGRYEQYF. Together with reference TRBV28 and TRBJ2-7, the CDR3 gives the full variable domain: DVKVTQSSRYLVKRTGEKVFLECVQDMDHENMFWYRQDPGLGLRLIYFSYDVKMKEKGDIPEGYSVSREKKERFSLILESASTNQTSMYLCASSFQGRYEQYFGPGTRLTVT.

The chain joins TRBV18 to TRBJ2-7; tentatively, D is TRBD1 (5 bases). The V end was cut by 3 bases, the J end by 5 bases, with 14 bases between. Per germline, CDR1 KGHSH and CDR2 LQKENI. The CDR3 contains 14 residues. This chain's CDR3 is CASSPLQGTHEQYF. In nucleotides, the CDR3 is TGTGCCAGCTCACCCCTGCAGGGTACCCACGAGCAGTACTTC. Looking up the rest from reference TRBV18 and TRBJ2-7 gives the full variable domain: NAGVMQNPRHLVRRRGQEARLRCSPMKGHSHVYWYRQLPEEGLKFMVYLQKENIIDESGMPKERFSAEFPKEGPSILRIQQVVRGDSAAYFCASSPLQGTHEQYFGPGTRLTVT.

V is TRBV27 and J is TRBJ2-7, with TRBD2 matching 7 bases. The CDR3 is 15 residues long. The ends lost 6 bases at V and 0 bases at J; junction bases unmatched: 8. Germline CDR1 is MNHEY and CDR2 is SMNVEV (reference sequence). CDR3 amino acids: CASSPGGRDSYEQYF. The CDR3, as DNA: TGTGCCAGCAGCCCGGGGGGAAGGGACTCCTACGAGCAGTACTTC.

The J gene is TRBJ2-3, the V gene TRBV28, with 9 bases identical to TRBD1. V was clipped by 6 bases and J by 4 bases; unmatched bases: 11. This CDR3 is 16 amino acids long. Germline V gives CDR1 MDHEN, CDR2 SYDVKM. CDR3 sequence (DNA): TGTGCCAGCAGCGACGGGGACAGGGCGACGGCAGATACGCAGTATTTT. Protein: CASSDGDRATADTQYF.

The chain uses TRBV9 and TRBJ2-1, with unresolved D. Trimming removed 0 bases at V and 6 bases at J, with 7 bases between. This CDR3 comprises 13 residues. In germline, CDR1 is SGDLS, CDR2 YYNGEE. The CDR3 DNA reads as TGTGCCAGCAGCGTAGTTGGCCTCAATGAGCAGTTCTTC. Protein: CASSVVGLNEQFF.

The table lists this clone with a count of one. CDR3 protein: CATEGNTEAFF. CDR3 bases: TGTGCCACCGAGGGGAACACTGAAGCTTTCTTT. J is TRBJ1-1 and V is TRBV6-5; unclear D gene. The germline V gene encodes CDR1 MNHEY and CDR2 SVGAGI. This CDR3 is built from 11 residues. The V end was cut by 10 bases, the J end by 1 base, with 7 bases between.

The chain links TRBV11-2 to TRBJ2-7; 13 nucleotides align to TRBD2. Germline V gene sequence: CDR1 SGHAT, CDR2 FQNNGV. The junction had 4 bases not matched to a gene; V was cut back by 5 bases and J by 3 bases. The CDR3 has 15 amino acids. The CDR3 DNA is TGTGCCAGCAGCCAGGGACTAGCGGGATACTACGAGCAGTACTTC. Its translation is CASSQGLAGYYEQYF.

This clone was counted between two and nine times. This sequence joins TRBV4-2 and TRBJ2-1, with D unresolved. Germline V lookup: CDR1 LGHNA, CDR2 YNFKEQ. Trimming left V 0 bases short and J 0 bases short, with 6 bases between. The CDR3 spans 15 residues. CDR3 sequence: CASSQEVASYNEQFF. CDR3 nucleotide sequence: TGTGCCAGCAGCCAAGAAGTAGCCTCCTACAATGAGCAGTTCTTC.

V gene TRBV30 combines with J gene TRBJ1-5, with TRBD1 as a possible D gene (5 bases). V shed 2 bases and J shed 6 bases, with 11 bases lying between them. Per germline, CDR1 GTSNPN and CDR2 SVGIG (reference sequence). The length of the CDR3 is 13 residues. CDR3 amino acids: CAWSSRASQPQHF. CDR3 sequence (DNA): TGTGCCTGGAGTTCCAGGGCAAGTCAGCCCCAGCATTTT. The whole variable domain, filled in from reference TRBV30 and TRBJ1-5, reads SQTIHQWPATLVQPVGSPLSLECTVEGTSNPNLYWYRQAAGRGLQLLFYSVGIGQISSEVPQNLSASRPQDRQFILSSKKLLLSDSGFYLCAWSSRASQPQHFGDGTRLSIL.

The V call is TRBV19, the J call TRBJ2-4; perhaps TRBD2 as D (7 bases). Trimming pared 1 base from V and 3 bases from J, leaving 25 bases between. Germline V gene lookup returns CDR1 LNHDA and CDR2 SQIVND (reference sequence). The CDR3 length is 20 residues. The CDR3 region is CASSIGVRGPVDRGKNIQYF. CDR3 sequence (DNA): TGTGCCAGTAGTATAGGGGTGCGGGGGCCAGTCGATAGAGGCAAAAACATTCAGTACTTC.

This clone was counted a few times. The chain uses TRBV5-5 and TRBJ1-4; D possibly corresponds to TRBD1 (6 bases). The germline V gene has CDR1 SGHKS and CDR2 YYEKEE (reference sequence). The CDR3 runs 15 residues. V shed 5 bases and J shed 0 bases, with 11 bases lying between them. This CDR3 reads CASSYRAATNEKLFF. The CDR3 nucleotides read TGTGCCAGCAGTTACAGGGCCGCAACTAATGAAAAACTGTTTTTT.